This T cell receptor (beta chain) was observed in a study of vaccination effects on CD4 cells after COVID-19. Study information: Samples gathered post-vaccine arrived a median of 72 days past the second dose. Study conclusions and caveats: For convalescents, most of the spike-reactive clones seen post-vaccine were new vaccine-induced clones. The study had few convalescent patients and no early post-infection timepoints. Clones induced by infection and by vaccine showed marked clonal contraction late after vaccination.

Scientists isolated CD4+ T cells after a roughly nine-day culture period ended. Infection dated between March and December 2020, before the Alpha, Beta and Delta variants reached the United States. Each participant was given two doses of one vaccine (BNT162b2 or mRNA-1273). Turning to this clone: What it binds is not known.

Germline lookup yields CDR1 LNHDA and CDR2 SQIVND (reference sequence). J was trimmed by 6 bases and V by 6 bases; bases with no gene match: 6. This CDR3 comprises 15 residues. Profiling relied on immunoSEQ multiplex PCR, and the TCRdb table lists in-frame clones only, not all of them. Of fewer than 55,000 clones in the sample, about 80% were seen once. The rearrangement uses TRBV19 and TRBJ2-1; 12 nucleotides agree with TRBD2. The origin of this receptor is a human donor who had a prior SARS-CoV-2 infection. Sequenced here: CD4+ T cells from PBMCs cultured without peptide, sampled after COVID-19 vaccination. CDR3 protein: CASSSGLAGPNEQFF. The CDR3 DNA is TGTGCCAGTAGCTCGGGACTAGCGGGCCCCAATGAGCAGTTCTTC.